These 10 T cell receptor beta chains were all obtained from the same sample, sequenced in a study of Graves' ophthalmopathy and Graves' hyperthyroidism (dated by TCRdb to 2017 to 2018). TCRdb shows the sequencer as Illumina HiSeq 2000. For repertoire sequencing, the TCR beta CDR3 regions were amplified from RNA transcripts. The first round was an RT-PCR using HTBI primers with the Qiagen OneStep RT-PCR kit, and this first round was followed by a second-round multiplex PCR, then size selection and purification. TCRdb reprocessed the public reads (quality trimming at Q25 with fastp, clone calling with MiXCR) and kept in-frame beta chains. Duplicate CDR3 protein sequences are folded into a single record with the most common DNA and genes. This sample comprises around 40,000 distinct CDR3 sequences, 52% of them detected only once. The top ten constitute less than 20% of the sample. Sequencing was carried out using peripheral blood. The receptors were sampled from an adult man with Graves' ophthalmopathy.

This clonotype was detected many times. The rearrangement joins TRBV11-3 to TRBJ2-3; 10 bases fit TRBD1. The CDR3 totals 15 residues. V was pared by 3 bases and J by 3 bases, with 3 bases of the junction left unmatched. The germline V gene encodes CDR1 SGHNT and CDR2 YENEEA. CDR3 nucleotides: TGTGCCAGCAGCTTTAGACAGGGGGCAACAGATACGCAGTATTTT. Its protein product is CASSFRQGATDTQYF.

The chain carries TRBV29-1 and TRBJ1-1; D not certain. Trimming pared 7 bases from V and 1 base from J, leaving 16 bases between. CDR3 length: 14 amino acids. Germline loops: CDR1 SQVTM, CDR2 ANQGSEA. In nucleotides, the CDR3 is TGCAGCGCCTCCCACCCTCCAGGGAACACTGAAGCTTTCTTT. Protein: CSASHPPGNTEAFF.

Of note for this clonotype: One end of the junction is discordant with germline, which a read error may explain. The rearrangement uses TRBV5-5 and TRBJ2-3, with TRBD1 matching 7 bases. The CDR3 is 15 amino acids. Germline V gene data show CDR1 as SGHKS and CDR2 as YYEKEE (reference sequence). The CDR3 sequence is CASSSYRGSTDTQYF. CDR3 nucleotides: TGCGCCAGCAGCTCCTACAGGGGTAGCACAGATACGCAGTATTTT.

This chain links TRBV12-5 with TRBJ2-3; 7 nucleotides match TRBD2. This CDR3 is 14 amino acids long. From germline, CDR1 is LGHNT and CDR2 FRNRAP. J lost 1 base, V lost 4 bases, and 2 bases had no gene match. The CDR3 protein is CASGSGGGTDTQYF. DNA for the CDR3: TGTGCTAGTGGTTCTGGGGGGGGCACAGATACGCAGTATTTT.

This clonotype was picked up one time. The CDR3: CASSPEYRGNGYTF. The CDR3 DNA reads TGTGCCAGCAGCCCAGAGTATCGGGGGAATGGCTACACCTTC. J is TRBJ1-2 and V is TRBV14; possible D gene TRBD1, 5 bases. V shed 4 bases and J shed 6 bases, with 15 bases lying between them. This CDR3 spans 14 amino acids. Germline assignment: CDR1 SGHDN and CDR2 FVKESK.

For this clonotype: Given a much more abundant clone one base away, this may be a read error. The chain couples TRBV7-2 to TRBJ1-4, with 7 positions matching TRBD1. Germline-derived CDR1 and CDR2 are SGHTA and FQGNSA. CDR3 length: 15 amino acids. The CDR3 protein is CASSSLGQINEKPFF. The CDR3 bases are TGTGCCAGCAGTTCCTTGGGACAGATTAATGAAAAACCGTTTTTT.

This chain uses TRBV7-2 with TRBJ1-6; D may be TRBD1 (5 bases). This CDR3 comprises 13 residues. CDR1 is SGHTA and CDR2 is FQGNSA in the germline V gene. Trimming left V 5 bases short and J 17 bases short, with 19 bases between. The CDR3 nucleotides are TGTGCCAGCAGCGATTACCGAGGACAAATTATCCACTTT. This codes for CASSDYRGQIIHF.

This clonotype was seen ten or more times. V is TRBV12-5 and J is TRBJ2-7; 8 bases fit TRBD1. V dropped 3 bases and J dropped 2; count of bases not matched to a gene: 9. Germline V lookup: CDR1 LGHNT, CDR2 FRNRAP. The CDR3 has 16 residues. The DNA for the CDR3 is TGTGCTAGTGGTTTAACCCAGGGGGCTCTAACCTACGAGCAGTACTTC. This codes for CASGLTQGALTYEQYF.

The chain recombines TRBV29-1 with TRBJ1-5; unclear D gene. CDR1 is SQVTM and CDR2 is ANQGSEA in the germline V gene. The CDR3 covers 16 residues. Trimming took 5 bases from V and 0 from J, leaving 17 bases between them. In DNA, the CDR3 is TGCAGCGTTATAACTCGGGGATTAGATAGCAATCAGCCCCAGCATTTT. It is translated as CSVITRGLDSNQPQHF.

The chain recombines TRBV11-3 with TRBJ2-2; 10 bases match TRBD1. The CDR3 consists of 14 residues. V lost 6 bases and J lost 7; bases outside the gene matches: 5. Germline CDR1 reads SGHNT; CDR2 reads YENEEA. The CDR3 is CASRRQGAVGELFF. The CDR3 coding sequence is TGTGCCAGCAGGAGACAGGGGGCGGTCGGGGAGCTGTTTTTT.